Following are 21 T cell receptor beta chains from one sample sequenced in a study of shared clonotypes between healthy human individuals. Using immunoSEQ multiplex PCR, the repertoire was profiled, and TCRdb retains in-frame clones only, with some absent. The sample includes more than 2,000,000 clones, about 92% of them seen just once. Material for sequencing was naive CD4+ T cells from PBMCs. Specified subset: CD45RA+ positively selected. These receptors originate from a man younger than 30 in good health. Some clones in this sample may be carry-over from other donors' samples.

This chain links TRBV28 with TRBJ2-1; 8 nucleotides line up with TRBD1. V lost 6 bases and J lost 6; bases outside the gene matches: 10. The germline gives CDR1 MDHEN, CDR2 SYDVKM. The CDR3 contains 15 residues. Here the CDR3 DNA reads TGTGCCAGCAGGGGATTAGGACAGGGAGGCAATGAGCAGTTCTTC. Its translation: CASRGLGQGGNEQFF.

V gene TRBV4-1 combines with J gene TRBJ2-3; 8 positions match TRBD2. The germline V gene encodes CDR1 MGHRA and CDR2 YSYEKL. V trimming: 0 bases; J trimming: 3 bases; junction bases outside the gene matches: 8. This CDR3 region has 17 residues. CDR3 residues: CASSQERKRERTDTQYF. For the CDR3, the DNA is TGCGCCAGCAGCCAAGAGAGAAAGCGGGAGAGGACAGATACGCAGTATTTT.

The chain recombines TRBV7-6 with TRBJ2-2, with TRBD1 matching over 10 bases. Per the germline V gene, CDR1 is SGHVS and CDR2 is FNYEAQ. The CDR3 spans 15 residues. V was pared by 2 bases and J by 7 bases, with 4 bases of the junction left unmatched. This chain's CDR3 is CASSLRTGGIGELFF. The CDR3 DNA reads TGTGCCAGCAGCTTAAGGACAGGGGGTATCGGGGAGCTGTTTTTT.

The chain has TRBV7-3 and TRBJ2-2; D remains ambiguous. Germline assignment: CDR1 SGHTA and CDR2 FQGTGA. The ends were cut back, 2 bases at V and 3 bases at J, with 7 bases in the middle. This CDR3 region has 14 residues. Here the CDR3 DNA reads TGTGCCAGCAGCTTACTGTCGGACACCGGGGAGCTGTTTTTT. The encoded protein is CASSLLSDTGELFF.

This chain joins TRBV28 and TRBJ1-1; the D gene is possibly TRBD1 (5 bases). V was trimmed by 3 bases and J by 1 base, leaving 18 bases between them. The CDR3 is made up of 17 amino acids. CDR1 is MDHEN and CDR2 is SYDVKM in the germline V gene. CDR3 sequence reads: CASSFIPGRTKNTEAFF. CDR3 coding DNA: TGTGCCAGCAGTTTTATCCCCGGACGGACAAAGAACACTGAAGCTTTCTTT.

This chain uses TRBV4-1 with TRBJ2-3, with D perhaps matching TRBD1 or TRBD2 (5 bases each). This CDR3 spans 13 amino acids. The ends were cut back, 4 bases at V and 2 bases at J, with 7 bases in the middle. Germline-derived CDR1 and CDR2 are MGHRA and YSYEKL. This CDR3 is CASSRGPTDTQYF. The CDR3 coding sequence is TGCGCCAGCAGCCGGGGACCCACAGATACGCAGTATTTT.

Comment on this clone: The same CDR3 arises from other DNA sequences in this sample as well. The chain is built from TRBV2 and TRBJ2-3; D unclear. Germline-derived CDR1 and CDR2 are SNHLY and FYNNEI. This CDR3 region has 12 residues. V lost 5 bases and J lost 0, with 3 bases in between. The CDR3 DNA follows: TGTGCCAGCAGTCTTAGCACAGATACGCAGTATTTT. Amino acids: CASSLSTDTQYF.

CDR3 sequence: CASSLSRGLADTQYF. The CDR3 DNA reads TGTGCCAGCAGCTTATCCAGGGGGCTGGCAGATACGCAGTATTTT. V and J are TRBV7-2 and TRBJ2-3, with 8 bases aligning to TRBD1. After removal of 2 bases from V and 4 bases from J, the junction contained 5 bases not matched to a gene. The CDR3 runs to 15 residues. From germline, CDR1 is SGHTA and CDR2 FQGNSA.

The CDR3 reads CASSLRSSGIDEQFF. CDR3 sequence (DNA): TGCGCCAGCAGCTTGCGGTCTAGCGGGATCGATGAGCAGTTCTTC. The chain employs TRBV5-1 and TRBJ2-1; 9 bases line up with TRBD2. V shed 1 base, J shed 8 bases, and the junction held 7 bases outside the gene matches. Germline CDR1 SGHRS, CDR2 YFSETQ. The CDR3 is made up of 15 amino acids.

V and J are TRBV5-1 and TRBJ2-5; D is possibly TRBD1 (5 bases). The CDR3 covers 14 residues. Looked up from germline, CDR1 is SGHRS and CDR2 is YFSETQ. The V end was cut by 5 bases, the J end by 2 bases, with 13 bases between. The CDR3 loop is CASRRGGPQETQYF. As DNA, the CDR3 is TGCGCCAGCAGAAGGGGCGGACCTCAAGAGACCCAGTACTTC.

This clone has only one observation. The chain joins TRBV7-2 to TRBJ1-3, with 10 bases matching TRBD1. Trimming took 5 bases from V and 4 from J; bases not matched to a gene: 5. The CDR3 sequence is 15 residues long. The V gene's germline CDR1 is SGHTA and CDR2 FQGNSA. CDR3 DNA: TGTGCCAGCAGCCCCGACAGGGGGCAAGGAAACACCATATATTTT. Translation gives CASSPDRGQGNTIYF.

About this clone itself: Other DNA sequences in this specimen translate into the identical CDR3. This sequence joins TRBV6-5 and TRBJ2-7; no reliable D call. Germline CDR1 MNHEY, CDR2 SVGAGI. V lost 6 bases, J lost 1 base, and 10 bases lay in between. The CDR3 consists of 13 residues. The CDR3: CASRAGASYEQYF. The CDR3 DNA reads TGTGCCAGCAGGGCAGGAGCTTCCTACGAGCAGTACTTC.

The rearrangement joins TRBV28 to TRBJ2-1; either TRBD1 or TRBD2 may supply D (5 bases each). Trimming cost V 0 bases and J 2 bases, with 5 bases left between them. CDR1 is MDHEN and CDR2 is SYDVKM in the germline V gene. The CDR3 spans 14 residues. DNA of the CDR3: TGTGCCAGCAGTTTATGGGGGGCCTACAATGAGCAGTTCTTC. It translates to CASSLWGAYNEQFF.

The chain joins TRBV2 to TRBJ2-5, with 12 nucleotides matching TRBD2. V trimming: 6 bases; J trimming: 4 bases; junction bases outside the gene matches: 6. The V gene's germline CDR1 is SNHLY and CDR2 FYNNEI. The CDR3 length is 15 residues. CDR3 sequence reads: CASSTTSGRRETQYF. CDR3 in DNA: TGTGCCAGCAGCACAACTAGCGGGAGGCGAGAGACCCAGTACTTC.

The V and J genes are TRBV28 and TRBJ1-2; D unresolved. V was cut by 5 bases and J by 4 bases, with 20 bases left in between. The CDR3 runs to 16 residues. CDR1 MDHEN and CDR2 SYDVKM come from the germline V gene. The CDR3 protein is CASSLFRAQAGYGYTF. The CDR3 nucleotides are TGTGCCAGCAGTCTTTTCCGGGCCCAGGCCGGCTATGGCTACACCTTC.

The chain has TRBV5-4 and TRBJ2-2; TRBD2 matches at 14 bases. The CDR3 spans 16 residues. V shed 5 bases and J 7 bases; nucleotides not matched to a gene: 7. CDR1 and CDR2 from the germline V gene are SGHNT and YYREEE (reference sequence). The CDR3 DNA reads TGTGCCAGCAGACCCGGGACTAGCGGGAGAAACGGGGAGCTGTTTTTT. Translation gives CASRPGTSGRNGELFF.

This clone was seen a few times. The chain recombines TRBV7-9 with TRBJ1-1; D unclear. Trimming pared 3 bases from V and 3 bases from J, leaving 5 bases between. The germline gives CDR1 SEHNR, CDR2 FQNEAQ (reference sequence). The CDR3 covers 12 residues. The CDR3 sequence is CASSFRDTEAFF. CDR3 bases: TGTGCCAGCAGCTTTCGGGACACTGAAGCTTTCTTT.

This rearrangement joins TRBV4-3 to TRBJ2-7; D not resolved. This CDR3 region has 14 residues. The germline V gene encodes CDR1 LGHNA and CDR2 YSLEER. Between the trimmed V and J ends, which lost 4 bases and 6 bases, there was a span of 16 bases. The DNA of the CDR3 is TGCGCCAGCAGCCGAGACGGGTATACGGGCGAGCAGTACTTC. This translates into CASSRDGYTGEQYF.

The V gene is TRBV27, the J gene TRBJ2-5; D gene ambiguous. There are 14 residues in the CDR3. The germline gives CDR1 MNHEY, CDR2 SMNVEV (reference sequence). V was clipped by 5 bases and J by 4 bases, with 14 bases between them. This chain's CDR3 is CASSLNGRRETQYF. As DNA, the CDR3 is TGTGCCAGCAGTCTAAATGGACGTAGAGAGACCCAGTACTTC.

V is TRBV5-5 and J is TRBJ2-7, with TRBD2 as a possible D gene (5 bases). The V gene lost 4 bases and the J gene lost 1 base, with 15 bases spanning the gap. CDR1 is SGHKS, CDR2 YYEKEE, per germline (reference sequence). This CDR3 is 15 amino acids long. The CDR3 DNA reads TGTGCCAGCAGCAAGCCTCCACCGGGGTCCTACGAGCAGTACTTC. Translating gives CASSKPPPGSYEQYF.

As to this clone: At one boundary the junction diverges from the germline segment, which might be a read error. The chain employs TRBV18 and TRBJ2-5; 8 nucleotides agree with TRBD1. This CDR3 contains 14 residues. Germline V CDR1 and CDR2: KGHSH, LQKENI. The DNA of the CDR3 is TGTGCCAGCTCACCGGTCGGACAGGGCCATGGCCCTGACTTC. Protein: CASSPVGQGHGPDF.